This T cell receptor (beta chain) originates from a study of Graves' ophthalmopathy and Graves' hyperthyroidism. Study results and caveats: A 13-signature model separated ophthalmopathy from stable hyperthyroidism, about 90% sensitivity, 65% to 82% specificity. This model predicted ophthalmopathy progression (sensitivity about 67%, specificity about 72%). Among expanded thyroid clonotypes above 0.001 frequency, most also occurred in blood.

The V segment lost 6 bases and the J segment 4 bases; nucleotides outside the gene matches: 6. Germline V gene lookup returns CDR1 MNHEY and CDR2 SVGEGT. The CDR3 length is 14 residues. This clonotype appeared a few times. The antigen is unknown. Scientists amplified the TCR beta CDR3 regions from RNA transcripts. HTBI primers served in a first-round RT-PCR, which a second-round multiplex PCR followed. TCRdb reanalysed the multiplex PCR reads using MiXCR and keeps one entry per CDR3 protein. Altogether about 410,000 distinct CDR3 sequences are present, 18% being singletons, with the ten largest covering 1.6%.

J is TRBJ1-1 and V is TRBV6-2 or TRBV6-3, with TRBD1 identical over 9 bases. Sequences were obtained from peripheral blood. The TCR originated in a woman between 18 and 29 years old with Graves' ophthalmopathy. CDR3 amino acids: CASSTGGWGTEAFF. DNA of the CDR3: TGTGCCAGCAGCACAGGGGGCTGGGGCACTGAAGCTTTCTTT.